Following are 26 T cell receptor beta chains from one sample sequenced in a study of T cell responses to AZD1222 COVID-19 vaccine (dated by TCRdb to the early 2020s). The sample's time point label, in plain terms: about 28 days (+/-7) after the second vaccine dose. Libraries were made using the immunoSEQ multiplex PCR assay. TCRdb provides this immuneACCESS table in a form limited to in-frame rearrangements. Some clones are lacking; in checked studies, under half of them reflect an unresolved V gene, and why the rest are absent is not known. The sample table shows 65,000 to 100,000 clones, and about 91% are seen once. 6.5% to 9.5% of the sample goes to the ten largest clones. The sample was peripheral blood, taken 28 days after the second AZD1222 dose. These TCRs come from an adult who received the AZD1222 COVID-19 vaccine.

This chain connects TRBV6-5 to TRBJ2-1; 7 bases line up with TRBD2. Germline V CDR1 and CDR2: MNHEY, SVGAGI. Unmatched junction bases numbered 7, after V lost 2 bases and J lost 9 bases. The CDR3 loop spans 14 amino acids. The CDR3: CASSYVGGRGEQFF. In DNA form, the CDR3 reads TGTGCCAGCAGTTACGTGGGCGGGAGAGGTGAGCAGTTCTTC.

The V gene is TRBV4-2, the J gene TRBJ2-7; tentative D call: TRBD2 (5 bases). CDR1 and CDR2 from the germline V gene are LGHNA and YNFKEQ. The CDR3 is 12 amino acids. The V gene lost 1 base and the J gene lost 4 bases, with 5 bases spanning the gap. The CDR3 nucleotides are TGTGCCAGCAGCCAAGGAGGGTACGAGCAGTACTTC. It translates to CASSQGGYEQYF.

This chain uses TRBV6-6 with TRBJ1-4; D unresolved. Germline CDR1 is MNHNY and CDR2 is SVGAGI (reference sequence). The CDR3 has 14 amino acids. V was clipped by 2 bases and J by 5 bases, with 9 bases between them. In nucleotides, the CDR3 is TGTGCCAGCAGTTACCCTTATAAAAATGAAAAACTGTTTTTT. It yields the protein CASSYPYKNEKLFF.

This chain uses TRBV15 with TRBJ1-5; D uncertain. The CDR3 is 17 amino acids. Trimming left V 0 bases short and J 6 bases short, with 18 bases between. Germline lookup yields CDR1 LNHNV and CDR2 YYDKDF (reference sequence). CDR3 DNA: TGTGCCACCAGCAGAGACCTATCGGCTGGGGTCAGTCAGCCCCAGCATTTT. Protein product: CATSRDLSAGVSQPQHF.

This chain joins TRBV15 and TRBJ2-3; 11 bases are a match to TRBD2. Germline assignment: CDR1 LNHNV and CDR2 YYDKDF (reference sequence). This CDR3 is built from 15 residues. V was pared by 3 bases and J by 4 bases, with 3 bases of the junction left unmatched. In DNA form, the CDR3 reads TGTGCCACCAGCAGGGGGACTAGCGGTGCAGATACGCAGTATTTT. Residues: CATSRGTSGADTQYF.

V is TRBV5-4 and J is TRBJ2-5; TRBD1 matches 10 bases. CDR1 and CDR2 from the germline V gene are SGHNT and YYREEE (reference sequence). The CDR3 covers 15 residues. Germline trimming cut 2 bases from V and 5 bases from J; bases unmatched to any gene: 6. As DNA, the CDR3 is TGTGCCAGCAGCTTTTCCCGGGACAGGGGTGAGACCCAGTACTTC. Its translation: CASSFSRDRGETQYF.

The rearrangement links TRBV28 to TRBJ2-5; D unclear. Deletions cut 2 bases from V and 2 bases from J, with 6 bases between. The CDR3 has 13 amino acids. Germline CDR1 MDHEN, CDR2 SYDVKM. The CDR3 DNA sequence: TGTGCCAGCAGTTTACCCGTTCAAGAGACCCAGTACTTC. This codes for CASSLPVQETQYF.

The J gene is TRBJ2-2, the V gene TRBV28; the match to TRBD1 covers 9 bases. Germline assignment: CDR1 MDHEN and CDR2 SYDVKM. Trimming cost V 6 bases and J 6 bases; bases outside gene matches: 11. The CDR3 has 16 residues. CDR3: CASRESNRGRAGELFF. The CDR3 region has the DNA TGTGCCAGCAGAGAAAGCAACAGGGGGCGGGCCGGGGAGCTGTTTTTT.

V usage is TRBV5-1 and J usage is TRBJ2-3; no definite D call. The CDR3 has 12 amino acids. Trimming left V 0 bases short and J 4 bases short, with 3 bases between. Germline V CDR1 and CDR2: SGHRS, YFSETQ. The CDR3, as DNA: TGCGCCAGCAGCTTGGACCCAGATACGCAGTATTTT. Amino acid sequence: CASSLDPDTQYF.

In nucleotides, the CDR3 is TGTGCCAGCAGTGACGGGCTAGCGGGAGTAAATGAGCAGTTCTTC. It encodes CASSDGLAGVNEQFF. The chain couples TRBV2 to TRBJ2-1; 10 positions match TRBD2. Germline V lookup: CDR1 SNHLY, CDR2 FYNNEI. The CDR3 totals 15 residues. J gave up 7 bases and V 3 bases, and 6 bases lay outside the gene matches.

J is TRBJ2-2 and V is TRBV7-9; 11 bases map to TRBD2. Germline CDR1 and CDR2: SEHNR and FQNEAQ (reference sequence). The CDR3 totals 17 residues. V lost 5 bases and J lost 3; bases outside the gene matches: 8. DNA of the CDR3: TGTGCCAGCAGCCTAAATAGCGGGAGGGTCGACACCGGGGAGCTGTTTTTT. This translates into CASSLNSGRVDTGELFF.

The rearrangement links TRBV6-5 to TRBJ2-7, with 7 bases that match TRBD1. With V trimmed by 7 bases and J by 3 bases, 3 bases remained unmatched. This CDR3 has 12 amino acids. Germline CDR1 is MNHEY and CDR2 is SVGAGI. CDR3 residues: CASTGQYYEQYF. For the CDR3, the DNA is TGTGCCAGCACGGGACAGTACTACGAGCAGTACTTC.

The V gene is TRBV19, the J gene TRBJ2-1; 9 nucleotides align to TRBD1. Trimming cost V 6 bases and J 6 bases; bases outside gene matches: 6. Germline V gives CDR1 LNHDA, CDR2 SQIVND (reference sequence). The CDR3 has 14 amino acids. In DNA, the CDR3 is TGTGCCAGTAGCCCCGACAGGGGGGTCAATGAGCAGTTCTTC. Amino acid sequence: CASSPDRGVNEQFF.

The CDR3 spells CAIRGGHYNEQFF. DNA of the CDR3: TGTGCCATCCGGGGGGGACACTACAATGAGCAGTTCTTC. The chain is built from TRBV28 and TRBJ2-1, with 8 bases that match TRBD2. V was clipped by 10 bases and J by 3 bases; unmatched bases: 5. Germline CDR1 MDHEN, CDR2 SYDVKM. This CDR3 has 13 residues.

This chain connects TRBV7-2 to TRBJ2-1; D not certain. This CDR3 has 13 residues. Germline V gives CDR1 SGHTA, CDR2 FQGNSA. V lost 5 bases to trimming and J lost 4 bases, with 9 bases between them. CDR3 sequence: CASSPAYYNEQFF. Written as DNA, the CDR3 is TGTGCCAGCAGCCCGGCGTATTACAATGAGCAGTTCTTC.

This chain links TRBV10-3 with TRBJ2-3; D is ambiguous. Trimming removed 6 bases at V and 1 base at J, with 8 bases between. This CDR3 spans 13 amino acids. Germline CDR1 reads ENHRY; CDR2 reads SYGVKD. CDR3 protein: CAIRASGTDTQYF. Here the CDR3 DNA reads TGTGCCATCAGGGCCAGCGGCACAGATACGCAGTATTTT.

The chain joins TRBV12-3 or TRBV12-4 to TRBJ2-7; D gene unclear. CDR3 size: 12 residues. With 6 bases removed from V and 5 bases from J, the gap between germline ends came to 11 bases. The CDR3 spells CASSLAVDEQYF. CDR3 DNA: TGTGCCAGCAGCCTGGCAGTGGACGAGCAGTACTTC.

The V and J genes are TRBV3-1 (or the pseudogene TRBV3-2) and TRBJ2-7; possibly TRBD1 for D (6 bases). This CDR3 has 13 residues. V shed 0 bases and J shed 8 bases, with 11 bases lying between them. Germline CDR1 LGHDT, CDR2 YNNKEL (reference sequence). CDR3 bases: TGTGCCAGCAGCCAAGAAGGGGACAAAAAGCAGTACTTC. Its translation: CASSQEGDKKQYF.

The chain couples TRBV3-1 (or the pseudogene TRBV3-2) to TRBJ2-2, with D tentatively TRBD1 or TRBD2 (5 bases each). Germline V gene lookup returns CDR1 LGHDT and CDR2 YNNKEL (reference sequence). The V end lost 2 bases, the J end lost 7 bases, and 8 bases lay between the germline ends. The CDR3 is 13 residues long. The CDR3 DNA sequence: TGTGCCAGCAGCCAAAGAGGGGTCGGGGAGCTGTTTTTT. This gives the protein CASSQRGVGELFF.

The chain employs TRBV19 and TRBJ2-1, with D perhaps matching TRBD2 (5 bases). The V gene's germline CDR1 is LNHDA and CDR2 SQIVND (reference sequence). CDR3 size: 14 residues. V dropped 2 bases and J dropped 5 bases, with 10 bases sitting between them. DNA for the CDR3: TGTGCCAGTAGTATAACTAGTGTCGACAATGAGCAGTTCTTC. Translating gives CASSITSVDNEQFF.

The V gene is TRBV15, the J gene TRBJ2-3; 8 positions match TRBD1. Germline values: CDR1 LNHNV, CDR2 YYDKDF (reference sequence). The CDR3 sequence is 17 residues long. V shed 0 bases and J 7 bases; nucleotides not matched to a gene: 12. CDR3 sequence reads: CATSRDGSGGIGYTQYF. The CDR3 DNA reads TGTGCCACCAGCAGAGATGGTTCAGGGGGCATCGGGTATACGCAGTATTTT.

The CDR3 is CASSVGLADTDTQYF. The CDR3 DNA sequence: TGTGCCAGCAGCGTAGGACTAGCGGATACAGATACGCAGTATTTT. The rearrangement joins TRBV9 to TRBJ2-3; 9 positions match TRBD2. The CDR3 consists of 15 residues. The germline V gene has CDR1 SGDLS and CDR2 YYNGEE. After removal of 0 bases from V and 3 bases from J, the junction contained 2 bases not matched to a gene.

The rearrangement joins TRBV6-1 to TRBJ1-1; no definite D call. CDR1 is MNHNS, CDR2 SASEGT, per germline. Trimming cost V 4 bases and J 1 base, with 10 bases left between them. The CDR3 contains 14 residues. The CDR3 nucleotides are TGTGCCAGCAGTGTAGCAGGTGGGAACACTGAAGCTTTCTTT. Residues: CASSVAGGNTEAFF.

This chain links TRBV15 with TRBJ2-2, with 10 bases identical to TRBD1. The germline gives CDR1 LNHNV, CDR2 YYDKDF (reference sequence). This CDR3 has 18 amino acids. J was trimmed by 5 bases and V by 5 bases; bases with no gene match: 14. The chain's CDR3 is CATSPGGQGLRPTGELFF. In DNA, the CDR3 is TGTGCCACCAGCCCTGGGGGACAGGGGTTGAGGCCAACCGGGGAGCTGTTTTTT.

The rearrangement joins TRBV4-1 to TRBJ1-3; TRBD1 aligns across 7 bases. J gave up 4 bases and V 4 bases, and 4 bases lay outside the gene matches. The length of the CDR3 is 14 residues. Per the germline V gene, CDR1 is MGHRA and CDR2 is YSYEKL. The CDR3 reads CASSRGDRGNTIYF. The CDR3 DNA sequence: TGCGCCAGCAGCCGAGGGGACAGAGGAAACACCATATATTTT.

The chain links TRBV5-1 to TRBJ2-3, with 8 bases identical to TRBD2. This CDR3 region has 15 residues. J gave up 0 bases and V 5 bases, and 5 bases lay outside the gene matches. The germline gives CDR1 SGHRS, CDR2 YFSETQ. CDR3 region: CASRMLAGSTDTQYF. Written as DNA, the CDR3 is TGCGCCAGCAGGATGCTAGCGGGTAGCACAGATACGCAGTATTTT. Complete variable domain (other parts from reference TRBV5-1 and TRBJ2-3): KAGVTQTPRYLIKTRGQQVTLSCSPISGHRSVSWYQQTPGQGLQFLFEYFSETQRNKGNFPGRFSGRQFSNSRSEMNVSTLELGDSALYLCASRMLAGSTDTQYFGPGTRLTVL.